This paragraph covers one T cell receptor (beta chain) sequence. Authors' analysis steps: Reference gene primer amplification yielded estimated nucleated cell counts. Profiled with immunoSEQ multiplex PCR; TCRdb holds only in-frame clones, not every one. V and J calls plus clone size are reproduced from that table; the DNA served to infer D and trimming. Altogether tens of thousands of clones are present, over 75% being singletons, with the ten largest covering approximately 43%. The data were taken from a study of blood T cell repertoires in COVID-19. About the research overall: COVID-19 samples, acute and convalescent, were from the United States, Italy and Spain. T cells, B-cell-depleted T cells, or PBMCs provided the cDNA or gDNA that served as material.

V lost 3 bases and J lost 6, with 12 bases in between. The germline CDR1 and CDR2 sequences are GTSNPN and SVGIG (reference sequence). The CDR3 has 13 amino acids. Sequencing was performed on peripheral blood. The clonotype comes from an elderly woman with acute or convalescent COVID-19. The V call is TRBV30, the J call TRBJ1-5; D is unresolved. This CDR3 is CAWRSDGGQPQHF. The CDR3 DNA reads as TGTGCCTGGAGGTCCGACGGCGGTCAGCCCCAGCATTTT. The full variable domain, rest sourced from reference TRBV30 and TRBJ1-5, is SQTIHQWPATLVQPVGSPLSLECTVEGTSNPNLYWYRQAAGRGLQLLFYSVGIGQISSEVPQNLSASRPQDRQFILSSKKLLLSDSGFYLCAWRSDGGQPQHFGDGTRLSIL.